The clone carrying this TCR beta chain was detected once. Its antigen is not known. Other nucleotide sequences in the sample specify the same CDR3. This sample is part of a study of shared clonotypes between healthy human individuals. Study results and limitations: The diversity represented, both genetic and in exposure history, was limited by few donors. Naive subsets usually exceeded memory subsets in estimated richness.

Deep-level settings were used for running the assay. Sorted-subset replicate PCRs used 200 ng of genomic DNA. This amount corresponded to about 29,000 T cell genomes. Here immunoSEQ multiplex PCR was the method, and the copy in TCRdb shows in-frame clones only, minus some. The sample holds under 1,900,000 clones, approximately 98.5% seen once. CDR1 and CDR2 (germline): KGHSH, LQKENI. The CDR3 totals 13 residues. V was shortened by 3 bases and J by 0 bases, with 4 bases between the two germline ends. Sequences were obtained from naive CD4+ T cells sorted from blood. The sample's subset: CD45RA+ positively selected. The chain carries TRBV18 and TRBJ2-3; D is unclear. The TCR sequence derives from a man aged 25-40 years in good health. CDR3 bases: TGTGCCAGCTCACCTGCTAGCACAGATACGCAGTATTTT. Translating gives CASSPASTDTQYF.